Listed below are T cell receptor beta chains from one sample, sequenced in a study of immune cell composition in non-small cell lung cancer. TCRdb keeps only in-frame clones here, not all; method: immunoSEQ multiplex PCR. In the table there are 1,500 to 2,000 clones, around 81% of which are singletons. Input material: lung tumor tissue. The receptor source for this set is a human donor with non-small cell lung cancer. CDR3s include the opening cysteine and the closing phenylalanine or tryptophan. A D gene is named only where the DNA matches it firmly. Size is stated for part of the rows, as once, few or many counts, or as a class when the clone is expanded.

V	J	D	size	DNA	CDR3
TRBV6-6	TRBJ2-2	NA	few	TGTGCCAGCAGTTACGGCCCTAACACCGGGGAGCTGTTTTTT	CASSYGPNTGELFF
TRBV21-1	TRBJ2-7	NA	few	TGTGCCAGCAGCAAAGAACAAGGAGGCGACATAGACTACGAGCAGTACTTC	CASSKEQGGDIDYEQYF
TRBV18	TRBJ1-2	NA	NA	TGTGCCAGCTCACCGGACATCGATGGCTACACCTTC	CASSPDIDGYTF
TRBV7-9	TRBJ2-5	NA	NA	TGTGCCAGCAGCCCGACAGTCCCTAACCAAGAGACCCAGTACTTC	CASSPTVPNQETQYF
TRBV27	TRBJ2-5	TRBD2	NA	TGTGCCAGCAGTTCGCCCAGGACTAGCGGGAGGGGAAAGACCCAGTACTTC	CASSSPRTSGRGKTQYF
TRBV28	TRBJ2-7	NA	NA	TGTGCCAGCAGTCAGGGGGGCTACGAGCAGTACTTC	CASSQGGYEQYF
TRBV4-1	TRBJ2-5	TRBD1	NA	TGCGCCAGCAGCCCAGGACAGGGACGAGAGACCCAGTACTTC	CASSPGQGRETQYF
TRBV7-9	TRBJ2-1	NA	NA	TGTGCCAGCACCCTAAATTACAATGAGCAGTTCTTC	CASTLNYNEQFF
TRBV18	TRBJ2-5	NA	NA	TGTGCCAGCTCACCACCTAGCCAAGAGACCCAGTACTTC	CASSPPSQETQYF
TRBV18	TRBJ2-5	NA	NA	TGTGCCAGCTCACCACTTCTGGAGGAGACCCAGTACTTC	CASSPLLEETQYF
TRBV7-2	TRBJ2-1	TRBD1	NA	TGTGCCAGCAGCCGGGACAGAGTCAATGAGCAGTTCTTC	CASSRDRVNEQFF
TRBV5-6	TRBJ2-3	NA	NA	TGTGCCAGCAGCTTGGGGGAGAAAGATACGCAGTATTTT	CASSLGEKDTQYF
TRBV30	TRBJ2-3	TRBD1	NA	TGTGCCTGGAAAAAGGGGGCGTTGGCGCAGTATTTT	CAWKKGALAQYF
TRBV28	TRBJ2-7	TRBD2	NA	TGTGCCAGCACCACCGGGGGGGTCCCTAACTACGAGCAGTACTTC	CASTTGGVPNYEQYF
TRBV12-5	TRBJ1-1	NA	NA	TGTGCTAGTGGGGTGGGGGCAGGAATCACTGAAGCTTTCTTT	CASGVGAGITEAFF
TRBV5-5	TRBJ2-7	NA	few	TGTGCCAGCAGCTTGGTAGCGGGACAGAGATACGAGCAGTACTTC	CASSLVAGQRYEQYF
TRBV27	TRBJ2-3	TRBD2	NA	TGTGCCACCAGGGCGGGAGTGACGCAGTATTTT	CATRAGVTQYF
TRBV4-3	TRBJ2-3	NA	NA	TGCGCCAGCAGCCAAGATGGGAGGACAGATACGCAGTATTTT	CASSQDGRTDTQYF
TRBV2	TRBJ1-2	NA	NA	TGTGCCAGCAGTGAAGCGCGGGAGGGCTACACCTTC	CASSEAREGYTF
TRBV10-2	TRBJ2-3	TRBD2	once	TGCGCCAGCAGTCTAGCGGGAGAGTTCACAGATACGCAGTATTTT	CASSLAGEFTDTQYF
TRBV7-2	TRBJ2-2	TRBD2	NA	TGTGCCAGCCTAAGCGGGACGAACACCGGGGAGCTGTTTTTT	CASLSGTNTGELFF
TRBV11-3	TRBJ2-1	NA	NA	TGTGCCAGCAGCCGCAGCTCCTACAATGAGCAGTTCTTC	CASSRSSYNEQFF
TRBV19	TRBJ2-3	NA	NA	TGTGCCAGTAGTTTCACAGTCACAGATACGCAGTATTTT	CASSFTVTDTQYF
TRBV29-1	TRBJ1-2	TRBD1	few	TGCAGCGTTGATTCCGTTGGACAGGGGAATGGCTACACCTTC	CSVDSVGQGNGYTF
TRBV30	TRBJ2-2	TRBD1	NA	TGTGCCTGGAGACAACAGGGGGCGTACACCGGGGAGCTGTTTTTT	CAWRQQGAYTGELFF
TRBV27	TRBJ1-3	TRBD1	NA	TGTGCCAGCAGGTTGACAGGGACGGGAAACACCATATATTTT	CASRLTGTGNTIYF
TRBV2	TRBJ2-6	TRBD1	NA	TGTGCCAGCAGGGCCAGGGGGCGGGTATCTGGGGCCAACGTCCTGACTTTC	CASRARGRVSGANVLTF
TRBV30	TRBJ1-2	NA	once	TGTGCCTGGAGTGTGTCTTCCGCGTATGGCTACACCTTC	CAWSVSSAYGYTF
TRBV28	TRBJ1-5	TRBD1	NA	TGTGCCAGCAGTTTACTCACAGGGGGCAGTCAGCCCCAGCATTTT	CASSLLTGGSQPQHF
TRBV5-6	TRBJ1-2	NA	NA	TGTGCCAGCAGCCCCCCCCAGGGGGGCTACACCTTC	CASSPPQGGYTF
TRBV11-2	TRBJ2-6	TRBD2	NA	TGTGCCAGCAGCTTGTGGCTAGCGGGATCCTCTGGGGCCAACGTCCTGACTTTC	CASSLWLAGSSGANVLTF
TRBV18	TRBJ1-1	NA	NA	TGTGCCAGCTCACCCAACCCGGGAGACACTGAAGCTTTCTTT	CASSPNPGDTEAFF
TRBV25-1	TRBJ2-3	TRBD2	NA	TGTGCCAGCAGTGAATTCGGGGCGGGAGTGGTAACAGATACGCAGTATTTT	CASSEFGAGVVTDTQYF
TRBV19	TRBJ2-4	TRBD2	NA	TGTGCCAGTAGTTTAGCGGGAGGTGACAAAAACATTCAGTACTTC	CASSLAGGDKNIQYF
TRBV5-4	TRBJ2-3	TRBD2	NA	TGTGCCAGCAGCGTTCTAGCGGGAGAGCCAGATACGCAGTATTTT	CASSVLAGEPDTQYF
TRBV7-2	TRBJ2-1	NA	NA	TGTGCCAGCAGCTTGATACTCGCTTTTGGCAATGAGCAGTTCTTC	CASSLILAFGNEQFF
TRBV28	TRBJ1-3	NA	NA	TGTGCCAGCAGTTTAGGCCCTGGAAACACCATATATTTT	CASSLGPGNTIYF
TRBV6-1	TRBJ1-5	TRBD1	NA	TGTGCCAGCAGTGAAGAGACGACAGGGTGGCAGCCCCAGCATTTT	CASSEETTGWQPQHF
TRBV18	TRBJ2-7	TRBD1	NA	TGTGCCAGCTCACCGGGGACAGGGAGCGAGCAGTACTTC	CASSPGTGSEQYF
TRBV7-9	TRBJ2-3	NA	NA	TGTGCCAGCAGCTTAGGGGCGGGGCAGGGAGTACCCACAGATACGCAGTATTTT	CASSLGAGQGVPTDTQYF
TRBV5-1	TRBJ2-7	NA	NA	TGCGCCAGCAGCTTTGGGAGGATAAACGAGCAGTACTTC	CASSFGRINEQYF
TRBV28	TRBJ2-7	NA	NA	TGTGCCAGCAGTTTAATCAGGGCACGGAACGAGCAGTACTTC	CASSLIRARNEQYF
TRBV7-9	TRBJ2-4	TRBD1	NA	TGTGCCAGCAGCTCACAATATGGACAGGGGGGAGGCAAAAACATTCAGTACTTC	CASSSQYGQGGGKNIQYF
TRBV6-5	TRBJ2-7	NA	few	TGTGCCAGCAGTTACGGGGGCAACGAGCAGTACTTC	CASSYGGNEQYF
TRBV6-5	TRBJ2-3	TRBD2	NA	TGTGCCAGCAGCCCGAGCGGGAGAGGAGCAGATACGCAGTATTTT	CASSPSGRGADTQYF
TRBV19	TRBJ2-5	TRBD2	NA	TGTGCCAGTTCTCATCCCTCTGGACTAGCGGCACAAGAGACCCAGTACTTC	CASSHPSGLAAQETQYF
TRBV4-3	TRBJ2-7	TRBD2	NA	TGCGCCAGCAGCCAAACCGGGACTAGCTACTACGAGCAGTACTTC	CASSQTGTSYYEQYF
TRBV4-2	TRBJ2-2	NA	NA	TGTGCCAGCAGGGGGGGAAAGAACACCGGGGAGCTGTTTTTT	CASRGGKNTGELFF
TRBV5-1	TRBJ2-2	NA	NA	TGCGCCAGCAGCTCTGGACAGAACACCGGGGAGCTGTTTTTT	CASSSGQNTGELFF
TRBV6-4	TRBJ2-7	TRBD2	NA	TGTGCCAGCAGCGGCGGGACTAGCGGGAGGGGAGAGCAGTACTTC	CASSGGTSGRGEQYF
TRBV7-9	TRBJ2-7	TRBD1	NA	TGTGCCAGCAGCTTAGGGGACAGGGGACACGAGCAGTACTTC	CASSLGDRGHEQYF
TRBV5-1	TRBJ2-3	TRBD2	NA	TGCGCCAGCAGCTTGGTGGGTAGCGGGAGCACGAGCACAGATACGCAGTATTTT	CASSLVGSGSTSTDTQYF
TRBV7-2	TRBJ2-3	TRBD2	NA	TGTGCCAGCAGCTTAGACCTAGCGGCCAGCGGTACGCAGTATTTT	CASSLDLAASGTQYF
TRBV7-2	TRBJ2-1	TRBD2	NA	TGTGCCAGCAGCTCGACTAGCGTGAGAAACAATGAGCAGTTCTTC	CASSSTSVRNNEQFF
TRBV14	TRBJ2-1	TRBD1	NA	TGTGCCAGCAGCCTGACAGGGATTGAGCAGTTCTTC	CASSLTGIEQFF
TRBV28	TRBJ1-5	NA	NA	TGTGCCAGCAGTTCCCCAATGATAGATAATCAGCCCCAGCATTTT	CASSSPMIDNQPQHF
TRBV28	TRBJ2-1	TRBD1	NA	TGTGCCAGCAGAAGTGGACAGGGGAGTCCCTACAATGAGCAGTTCTTC	CASRSGQGSPYNEQFF
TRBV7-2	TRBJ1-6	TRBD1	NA	TGTGCCAGCAGCTTATGGGACAGCGCCCTCCACTTT	CASSLWDSALHF
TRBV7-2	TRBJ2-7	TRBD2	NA	TGTGCCAGCAGCACAGGACTAGCGGGGTTCGGGGAGCAGTACTTC	CASSTGLAGFGEQYF